This T cell receptor beta chain came from a study of vaccination and CD4 T cells after COVID-19. Study-level background: From HCoV-229E, HCoV-OC43, HCoV-NL63 and SARS-CoV-2, overlapping spike peptides were used to stimulate the cells.

Treatment: roughly 11-day PBMC culture with coronavirus spike peptide pools or control peptides (ViraFEST assay). The unexposed donor provided CD4+ T cells, which were taken before the COVID-19 pandemic (2011-2018). Expanded clonotypes were found by TCR sequencing after peptide-pool stimulation (ViraFEST). This clonotype has only a few counts. The antigen is not known. Germline loops: CDR1 SGHVS, CDR2 FQNEAQ. This CDR3 is built from 17 residues. The V end lost 3 bases, the J end lost 3 bases, and 18 bases lay between the germline ends. Researchers used the Oncomine TCR Beta short-read assay to sequence DNA from cultured CD4+ T cells. Investigators isolated genomic DNA from cultured CD4+ T cells. Each CDR3 protein gets one entry after TCRdb re-called the PCR reads with MiXCR. Among 10,000 or so distinct CDR3 sequences listed, under 35% were seen once.

The TCR sequence derives from a human donor in good health. V is TRBV7-8 and J is TRBJ1-5; a weak D match, TRBD1 (5 bases). The sequenced sample was CD4+ T cells from blood, cultured in vitro. The CDR3, as DNA: TGTGCCAGCAGCTTTACGCGGGACGTCTGGGACAATCAGCCCCAGCATTTT. It specifies CASSFTRDVWDNQPQHF.